This TCR beta chain was documented in a study of response to subunit inactivated influenza vaccine. The CDR3 extends over 15 amino acids. Germline values: CDR1 SGHVS, CDR2 FQNEAQ. V was shortened by 5 bases and J by 0 bases, with 14 bases between the two germline ends. This clonotype was counted only a few times. TCRdb redid the calling of the RT-PCR reads with MiXCR, one entry per CDR3 protein. The sample has under 200,000 distinct CDR3 sequences; about a tenth are singletons. The specimen was non-naive T cells sorted from PBMCs, collected more than 35 days after vaccination. The receptor was derived from a man over 45 who received an inactivated influenza vaccine. This chain joins TRBV7-8 and TRBJ2-7, with a tentative D call TRBD1 (5 bases). The CDR3 here is CASSGARHNSYEQYF. In nucleotides, the CDR3 is TGTGCCAGCAGCGGGGCGAGGCACAACTCCTACGAGCAGTACTTC. Complete variable domain (other parts from reference TRBV7-8 and TRBJ2-7): GAGVSQSPRYKVAKRGQDVALRCDPISGHVSLFWYQQALGQGPEFLTYFQNEAQLDKSGLPSDRFFAERPEGSVSTLKIQRTQQEDSAVYLCASSGARHNSYEQYFGPGTRLTVT.